This T cell receptor beta chain came from a study of human T cells and chemical hapten exposure (dated by TCRdb to about 2021). Notes on the research overall: For sensitization, 2% DPC in acetone was applied to a 2 cm by 2 cm area of upper inner arm skin. Around 30 alopecia patients provided blood for TCR sequencing at one to four time points (pre-sensitization, 2, 6 and 24 weeks). This study followed changes in the peripheral blood TCR repertoire in vivo during primary and secondary sensitization of alopecia patients to the hapten diphenylcyclopropenone (DPC). Throughout the approximately 25-week study period, patients were also given weekly therapeutic DPC doses on the scalp. Libraries were combined into a pool for sequencing, and differences in TCR yield between samples came mainly from small differences in library volumes within the pool. Blood was sampled from patients pre-sensitization (week 0) and at 2, 6 and about 24 weeks after DPC sensitization. The mostly female patient cohort included alopecia areata with under or over 50% scalp involvement, alopecia totalis and alopecia universalis. Patch tests used Finn chambers with 0.01% DPC on the upper back, scored after 6 days by International Contact Dermatitis Research Group standards. Results and caveats for the whole study, not just this receptor: No change with DPC sensitization was found in the number of TCRs above 1 in 1000 frequency, and no evidence of global repertoire structure alterations was found. Expanded TCRs formed significantly more large CDR3 similarity clusters than pre-sensitization or healthy control sets, consistent with antigen-driven responses. Patch test score correlated positively with the number of PT1 expanded TCRs, reaching significance at thresholds 8, 16 and 32 but not at 4. Repeated subsampling changed both the strength of the expansion versus patch-test correlation and the threshold at which the correlation became significant. Because all patients had alopecia, a presumed autoimmune disease, the immune response of the patients might differ from that of healthy individuals.

Receptors were amplified or captured by RACE. Reads for this sample came from a NextSeq 500. Library preparation attached unique molecular identifiers to individual cDNA molecules for quantitative, reproducible TCR counting. For every blood RNA sample, sequencing covered both the TCR alpha and TCR beta chains. Under the source paper's analysis protocol: The median number of TCRs per sample was roughly 94,000, ranging from about 20,000 to 700,000. V, J and CDR3 annotation of the TCR reads was performed with the Decombinator software suite. For PS versus PT1 abundance plots, all samples were subsampled to the same number of TCRs (28,000). Expanded TCRs were defined as absent before sensitization and observed at least eight times at the 2-week time point. TCRdb took the public reads, trimmed them with fastp at Q25, ran MiXCR for clone calling and kept in-frame beta chains. Rows merge per CDR3 protein into single entries with the most common DNA and genes. The V and J calls come from TCRdb's annotation, not from the publication. The sample profile shows under 200,000 distinct CDR3 sequences; about a quarter of them were found once. About 2% of the sample is taken by the ten largest.

A word on this clonotype: Its antigen is still unknown. No per-base quality is available; no much larger clone lies one base away.

V is cut back by 1 base and J by 8 bases, with 6 bases in the junction unmatched. Inclusive of the bounding cysteine and phenylalanine, the CDR3 is 14 residues long. This entry keeps only the CDR3 DNA: 42 bases, framed from base 1. In the paper's terms, the time point label means: patch test 3, about 24 weeks after DPC sensitization. The sample's treatment or condition label, decoded: therapeutic diphenylcyclopropenone sensitization with weekly scalp DPC. At each patch-test visit, blood was drawn before the patch test was applied. Patients were eligible if aged 18 to 70, diagnosed with alopecia and judged suitable for DPC therapy, and pregnant patients were excluded. Total RNA was extracted from unfractionated whole blood collected in Tempus Blood RNA tubes.

The sequence is built from TRBV12-3 or TRBV12-4 and TRBJ1-2, with 8 bases aligning to TRBD1. Material: whole blood, obtained in connection with sensitization to the hapten diphenylcyclopropenone (DPC). This receptor was identified in a woman aged 18 to 35 with alopecia areata. Some clones in this sample may be carry-over from other donors' samples. The CDR3 corresponds to CASSLGQGASGYTF. The base sequence is TGTGCCAGCAGTTTAGGGCAGGGGGCATCAGGCTACACCTTC.